The sequence of this T cell receptor (beta chain) was determined in a study of T cell responses to AZD1222 COVID-19 vaccine. As regards this clone: Its antigen is not known.

Clones were read by immunoSEQ multiplex PCR, and TCRdb kept only the in-frame ones, dropping some. This repertoire shows 60,000 to 90,000 clones, roughly 80% found once; its top ten account for roughly a quarter. Per germline, CDR1 SGHVS and CDR2 FNYEAQ. Trimming took 1 base from V and 6 from J, leaving 15 bases between them. The CDR3 is made up of 15 amino acids. Study-wide points: Researchers report vaccine-associated CD4 TCRs spanning spike, with dominance at 160-218 and 743-854. Repertoires were obtained solely post-peak T cell response. Most donors were white British and more were female, and clonal diversity was possibly underestimated.

This chain links TRBV7-6 with TRBJ1-2; D not certain. This TCR was recovered from an adult who received the MenACWY meningococcal vaccine as a control. The material was peripheral blood, obtained 28 days after the second dose of the MenACWY control vaccine. CDR3 nucleotide sequence: TGTGCCAGCAGCTTAGTTTCCGGGAATAGGGATGGCTACACCTTC. Encoded protein: CASSLVSGNRDGYTF. The whole variable domain, filled in from reference TRBV7-6 and TRBJ1-2, reads GAGVSQSPRYKVTKRGQDVALRCDPISGHVSLYWYRQALGQGPEFLTYFNYEAQQDKSGLPNDRFSAERPEGSISTLTIQRTEQRDSAMYRCASSLVSGNRDGYTFGSGTRLTVV.